One sample yielded the 27 T cell receptor beta chains listed below, sequenced in a study of immune evolution from preneoplasia to lung adenocarcinoma. Some clones are missing from TCRdb's copy, which holds only in-frame ones; the method was immunoSEQ multiplex PCR. The table shows some 10,000 clones, with 70% to 90% occurring only once. The sequenced material came from FFPE invasive lung adenocarcinoma tissue. The receptors shown here come from a person between 70 and 80 years old with invasive lung adenocarcinoma.

This clone came up a few times. Here the CDR3 DNA reads TGTGCCAGTAGACAGGGGGCAGTGGAAAAACTGTTTTTT. Translation gives CASRQGAVEKLFF. The rearrangement uses TRBV2 and TRBJ1-4, with 10 bases aligning to TRBD1. V lost 9 bases and J lost 8; bases outside the gene matches: 6. The germline V gene encodes CDR1 SNHLY and CDR2 FYNNEI. The CDR3 is 13 residues long.

The chain combines TRBV30 with TRBJ2-5; D gene ambiguous. V was cut by 0 bases and J by 1 base, with 6 bases left in between. CDR3 length equals 13 residues. CDR1 and CDR2 (germline): GTSNPN, SVGIG (reference sequence). CDR3 in amino acids: CAWSVLPQETQYF. Here the CDR3 DNA reads TGTGCCTGGAGTGTCCTGCCCCAAGAGACCCAGTACTTC.

This chain links TRBV10-2 with TRBJ1-5; the D gene is possibly TRBD1 (6 bases). The CDR3 runs to 13 residues. Per the germline V gene, CDR1 is WSHSY and CDR2 is SAAADI. The V gene lost 10 bases and the J gene lost 7 bases, with 17 bases spanning the gap. The CDR3 coding sequence is TGCGCCACCAAGGACAGCGTGGGGCAGCCCCAGCATTTT. Protein: CATKDSVGQPQHF.

This sequence joins TRBV7-3 and TRBJ2-5; weak D call: TRBD2 (5 bases). V was trimmed by 4 bases and J by 5 bases, leaving 11 bases between them. Germline values: CDR1 SGHTA, CDR2 FQGTGA. The CDR3 runs to 13 residues. In DNA form, the CDR3 reads TGTGCCAGCAGCTCAGCCCGAGGGGAGACCCAGTACTTC. This translates into CASSSARGETQYF.

This clone has just a few counts. The chain is built from TRBV10-1 and TRBJ1-5; no reliable D call. Trimming shortened V by 2 bases and J by 3 bases, and 5 bases separated the two germline ends. The length of the CDR3 is 13 residues. The V gene's germline CDR1 is WNHNN and CDR2 SYGVQD (reference sequence). In DNA form, the CDR3 reads TGCGCCAGCAGTGAGCGGATCAATCAGCCCCAGCATTTT. Encoded protein: CASSERINQPQHF.

A few counts support this clone. CDR3 loop: CASSRGQSEAFF. In nucleotides, the CDR3 is TGCGCCAGCAGCCGCGGACAGTCTGAAGCTTTCTTT. The chain combines TRBV4-1 with TRBJ1-1, with D tentatively TRBD1 (6 bases). In germline, CDR1 is MGHRA, CDR2 YSYEKL. The V end was cut by 4 bases, the J end by 6 bases, with 9 bases between. The length of the CDR3 is 12 residues.

CDR3 DNA: TGTGCCAGCATCCTCCTAGCGGGATCCACAGATACGCAGTATTTT. It translates to CASILLAGSTDTQYF. The chain employs TRBV2 and TRBJ2-3; 9 positions agree with TRBD2. CDR1 is SNHLY, CDR2 FYNNEI, per germline. The CDR3 has 15 residues. V dropped 7 bases and J dropped 2; count of bases not matched to a gene: 7.

J is TRBJ1-2 and V is TRBV5-1; weak D call: TRBD1 (5 bases). The CDR3 spans 13 residues. The V and J ends lost 4 bases and 4 bases respectively, with 11 bases between them. Germline assignment: CDR1 SGHRS and CDR2 YFSETQ. CDR3 residues: CASSEGGVYGYTF. CDR3 DNA: TGCGCCAGCAGCGAGGGAGGGGTCTATGGCTACACCTTC. Supplemented by reference TRBV5-1 and TRBJ1-2, the full variable domain reads KAGVTQTPRYLIKTRGQQVTLSCSPISGHRSVSWYQQTPGQGLQFLFEYFSETQRNKGNFPGRFSGRQFSNSRSEMNVSTLELGDSALYLCASSEGGVYGYTFGSGTRLTVV.

The chain joins TRBV2 to TRBJ2-5; 16 bases are a match to TRBD2. Germline V gene data show CDR1 as SNHLY and CDR2 as FYNNEI. The junction had 4 bases not matched to a gene; V was cut back by 7 bases and J by 5 bases. This CDR3 contains 15 residues. CDR3: CASTGTSGRAETQYF. CDR3 DNA: TGTGCCAGCACCGGGACTAGCGGGAGGGCCGAGACCCAGTACTTC.

The chain combines TRBV5-6 with TRBJ2-3, with 13 bases fitting TRBD2. Germline CDR1 reads SGHDT; CDR2 reads YYEEEE. This CDR3 has 15 residues. J was trimmed by 6 bases and V by 0 bases; bases with no gene match: 1. The CDR3 protein is CASSLALAGGDTQYF. The DNA for the CDR3 is TGTGCCAGCAGCTTGGCACTAGCGGGAGGGGATACGCAGTATTTT.

This chain links TRBV6-6 with TRBJ2-7; tentatively, D is TRBD1 (6 bases). CDR1 and CDR2 from the germline V gene are MNHNY and SVGAGI (reference sequence). Between the trimmed V and J ends, which lost 4 bases and 3 bases, there was a span of 10 bases. The CDR3 is made up of 13 amino acids. In DNA, the CDR3 is TGTGCCAGCAGTTCCTCAGGGGACTACGAGCAGTACTTC. The encoded protein is CASSSSGDYEQYF.

The V and J genes are TRBV28 and TRBJ2-2, with D tentatively TRBD1 (5 bases). CDR3 size: 14 residues. The germline V and J ends were trimmed by 2 bases and 9 bases, with 13 bases remaining between them. Germline values: CDR1 MDHEN, CDR2 SYDVKM. CDR3 in amino acids: CASSLRKGHRELFF. The CDR3 DNA is TGTGCCAGCAGTTTAAGAAAGGGGCACAGGGAGCTGTTTTTT.

The V gene is TRBV2, the J gene TRBJ1-2, with no clear D. CDR1 and CDR2 from the germline V gene are SNHLY and FYNNEI. The CDR3 extends over 15 amino acids. Trimming cost V 6 bases and J 1 base, with 15 bases left between them. The CDR3 DNA sequence: TGTGCCAGCAGCCCCGACGGCGGACTTAACTATGGCTACACCTTC. Amino acids: CASSPDGGLNYGYTF.

This chain links TRBV4-2 with TRBJ2-7; D is unclear. Deletions cut 0 bases from V and 7 bases from J, with 4 bases between. The CDR3 spans 11 residues. Germline V gene lookup returns CDR1 LGHNA and CDR2 YNFKEQ. The CDR3 reads CASSQDWEQYF. The CDR3 nucleotides are TGTGCCAGCAGCCAAGACTGGGAGCAGTACTTC.

A note on this clone: This CDR3 is also generated by other DNA sequences in the sample. This chain uses TRBV19 with TRBJ2-3; 9 bases line up with TRBD1. The germline CDR1 and CDR2 sequences are LNHDA and SQIVND (reference sequence). The CDR3 runs 17 residues. V was pared by 0 bases and J by 3 bases, with 7 bases of the junction left unmatched. This CDR3 reads CASSIDRGQGSTDTQYF. The CDR3 nucleotides read TGTGCCAGTAGTATAGATCGCGGACAGGGGTCGACAGATACGCAGTATTTT. Together with reference TRBV19 and TRBJ2-3, the CDR3 gives the full variable domain: DGGITQSPKYLFRKEGQNVTLSCEQNLNHDAMYWYRQDPGQGLRLIYYSQIVNDFQKGDIAEGYSVSREKKESFPLTVTSAQKNPTAFYLCASSIDRGQGSTDTQYFGPGTRLTVL.

This chain connects TRBV15 to TRBJ2-3; 12 bases map to TRBD2. The CDR3 contains 15 residues. The V and J ends lost 6 bases and 8 bases, in that order; junction bases with no gene match: 9. Germline lookup yields CDR1 LNHNV and CDR2 YYDKDF (reference sequence). The CDR3 sequence: CATSRTSGVEGTQYF. Written as DNA, the CDR3 is TGTGCCACCAGTCGGACTAGCGGGGTTGAGGGTACGCAGTATTTT.

This chain uses TRBV9 with TRBJ1-1; weak D call: TRBD1 (6 bases). Trimming stripped 4 bases from V and 2 bases from J, with 12 bases between. Germline V gives CDR1 SGDLS, CDR2 YYNGEE. There are 14 residues in the CDR3. The CDR3 spells CASSISTGNTEAFF. The CDR3 nucleotides read TGTGCCAGCAGCATTTCGACAGGAAACACTGAAGCTTTCTTT.

V and J are TRBV2 and TRBJ1-1, with a tentative D call TRBD1 (5 bases). The V end lost 8 bases, the J end lost 1 base, and 14 bases lay between the germline ends. The CDR3 has 14 residues. Germline-derived CDR1 and CDR2 are SNHLY and FYNNEI. The CDR3 is CASGRDGPNTEAFF. For the CDR3, the DNA is TGTGCCAGCGGCCGGGACGGTCCGAACACTGAAGCTTTCTTT.

The J gene is TRBJ2-1, the V gene TRBV29-1, with 9 bases lining up with TRBD1. Germline V CDR1 and CDR2: SQVTM, ANQGSEA. Trimming removed 7 bases from V and 3 bases from J; junction bases left unmatched: 7. The CDR3 covers 14 residues. Here the CDR3 DNA reads TGCAGCGCCCGGGACAGGGAAATCTACAATGAGCAGTTCTTC. Its translation is CSARDREIYNEQFF.

The J gene is TRBJ2-3, the V gene TRBV7-9, with 12 bases that match TRBD2. V was pared by 5 bases and J by 6 bases, with 3 bases of the junction left unmatched. Germline V lookup: CDR1 SEHNR, CDR2 FQNEAQ (reference sequence). CDR3 length: 14 amino acids. The CDR3 region has the DNA TGTGCCAGCAGCCGCGGACTAGCGGGGGATACGCAGTATTTT. Translation gives CASSRGLAGDTQYF.

V usage is TRBV28 and J usage is TRBJ2-1; a possible D gene is TRBD1 (6 bases). The germline V gene encodes CDR1 MDHEN and CDR2 SYDVKM. This CDR3 contains 12 residues. V lost 8 bases, J lost 5 bases, and 10 bases lay in between. CDR3 coding DNA: TGTGCCAGCGCCCGACAGGACAATGAGCAGTTCTTC. Its translation: CASARQDNEQFF.

The rearrangement links TRBV4-1 to TRBJ1-2; possible D gene TRBD1, 5 bases. The V gene's germline CDR1 is MGHRA and CDR2 YSYEKL. V lost 4 bases to trimming and J lost 7 bases, with 19 bases between them. This CDR3 region has 15 residues. The CDR3 coding sequence is TGCGCCAGCAGCCCGGTTGGGGGGGGAATGAGTGGCTACACCTTC. Amino acid sequence: CASSPVGGGMSGYTF.

V is TRBV5-6 and J is TRBJ1-5; 7 nucleotides line up with TRBD1. This CDR3 has 13 residues. After removal of 2 bases from V and 7 bases from J, the junction contained 3 bases not matched to a gene. Looked up from germline, CDR1 is SGHDT and CDR2 is YYEEEE. The CDR3, as DNA: TGTGCCAGCAGCTTCCAGGGGGACCAGCCCCAGCATTTT. It yields the protein CASSFQGDQPQHF.

This chain joins TRBV7-9 and TRBJ2-1, with 11 bases lining up with TRBD2. The germline V gene has CDR1 SEHNR and CDR2 FQNEAQ (reference sequence). There are 14 residues in the CDR3. With 4 bases clipped from V and 8 bases from J, the junction kept 4 bases outside the gene matches. The CDR3 reads CASSSSGRWYEQFF. The DNA of the CDR3 is TGTGCCAGCAGCTCTAGCGGGAGGTGGTATGAGCAGTTCTTC.

The rearrangement links TRBV30 to TRBJ1-3, with D tentatively TRBD1 (5 bases). CDR3 length: 12 amino acids. In germline, CDR1 is GTSNPN, CDR2 SVGIG (reference sequence). Deletions cut 5 bases from V and 0 bases from J, with 5 bases between. CDR3 sequence reads: CAWGHSGNTIYF. The CDR3 region has the DNA TGTGCCTGGGGACACTCTGGAAACACCATATATTTT.

This chain links TRBV6-5 with TRBJ2-1; TRBD1 agrees at 7 bases. The CDR3 is made up of 15 amino acids. In germline, CDR1 is MNHEY, CDR2 SVGAGI. The V gene end was trimmed by 3 bases and the J gene end by 6 bases; junction bases not matched to a gene: 8. Here the CDR3 DNA reads TGTGCCAGCAGTTATGGGACAGCCTATATCAATGAGCAGTTCTTC. Its translation: CASSYGTAYINEQFF.

The rearrangement links TRBV4-2 to TRBJ2-3; 9 positions match TRBD2. The trim removed 0 bases at V and 1 base at J, leaving 14 bases unmatched. In germline, CDR1 is LGHNA, CDR2 YNFKEQ. The CDR3 totals 20 residues. This chain's CDR3 is CASSQEGLAGSLGGTDTQYF. The CDR3 region has the DNA TGTGCCAGCAGCCAAGAGGGGCTAGCGGGATCCCTCGGGGGCACAGATACGCAGTATTTT.